The clone carrying this T cell receptor beta chain was seen ten or more times. This record comes from a study of T cells after yellow fever vaccination. TCRdb recomputed calls from the 5' RACE reads with MiXCR, one row per CDR3 protein. The table has about 74,000 distinct CDR3 sequences, about 6.6% seen once. The CDR3 totals 12 residues. V lost 4 bases and J lost 5, with 10 bases in between. Germline CDR1 SGHRS, CDR2 YFSETQ. V gene TRBV5-1 combines with J gene TRBJ2-7; no clear D. This clonotype was sampled from a man younger than 35 who received the YFV17D yellow fever vaccine. The material sequenced was CD8+ T cells sorted from PBMCs, taken around 5 days after the first yellow fever vaccination. CDR3 loop: CASSLDPDEQYF. Here the CDR3 DNA reads TGCGCCAGCAGCCTTGACCCCGACGAGCAGTACTTC.